Following are 8 T cell receptor beta chains from one sample sequenced in a study of T cell responses to AZD1222 COVID-19 vaccine. The protocol was immunoSEQ multiplex PCR, while the TCRdb copy is restricted to in-frame clones and leaves out a portion. The repertoire has around 120,000 clones, roughly nine tenths of them found once; the top ten carry about 27%. The sequencing here drew on peripheral blood, taken on day 0 of AZD1222 vaccination. The receptors shown here come from an adult in good health.

V usage is TRBV7-9 and J usage is TRBJ1-1; 7 positions match TRBD1. The CDR3 consists of 15 residues. J was trimmed by 4 bases and V by 4 bases; bases with no gene match: 9. The germline gives CDR1 SEHNR, CDR2 FQNEAQ (reference sequence). The CDR3 DNA reads TGTGCCAGCAGCTATACAGGGGACGGTGGCACTGAAGCTTTCTTT. It encodes CASSYTGDGGTEAFF.

This clone was seen more than once but under ten times. V is TRBV2 and J is TRBJ2-4; no definite D call. Germline V gene lookup returns CDR1 SNHLY and CDR2 FYNNEI. The V end lost 4 bases, the J end lost 1 base, and 11 bases lay between the germline ends. CDR3 length equals 15 residues. Written as DNA, the CDR3 is TGTGCCAGCAGTGGAAAGGGTGCGGCCAAAAACATTCAGTACTTC. Its translation is CASSGKGAAKNIQYF.

DNA for the CDR3: TGTGCCAGCAGCCCCCTGGGCGGGGGCTCCTACAATGAGCAGTTCTTC. Protein product: CASSPLGGGSYNEQFF. J is TRBJ2-1 and V is TRBV7-3; 7 nucleotides align to TRBD2. This CDR3 is 16 amino acids long. Trimming took 5 bases from V and 0 from J; bases not matched to a gene: 7. Germline V gene data show CDR1 as SGHTA and CDR2 as FQGTGA.

The rearrangement joins TRBV28 to TRBJ1-4; 9 bases agree with TRBD1. The germline gives CDR1 MDHEN, CDR2 SYDVKM. Trimming at V came to 6 bases and at J to 8 bases, leaving 10 bases not matched to a gene. This CDR3 is 15 amino acids long. The DNA of the CDR3 is TGTGCCAGCAGCCGGGGACAGGGTGATTGGGAAAAACTGTTTTTT. Translated: CASSRGQGDWEKLFF.

The gene calls are TRBV4-2 and TRBJ2-2; D is undetermined. This CDR3 has 16 residues. Trimming took 0 bases from V and 2 from J, leaving 10 bases between them. Germline V CDR1 and CDR2: LGHNA, YNFKEQ. CDR3 coding DNA: TGTGCCAGCAGCCAAGATACACAGATCAACACCGGGGAGCTGTTTTTT. It is translated as CASSQDTQINTGELFF.

This clone was seen only a few times. V and J are TRBV19 and TRBJ1-1; D is possibly TRBD1 (5 bases). CDR3 size: 16 residues. The V and J ends lost 5 bases and 4 bases respectively, with 20 bases between them. Germline CDR1 reads LNHDA; CDR2 reads SQIVND (reference sequence). In DNA form, the CDR3 reads TGTGCCAGTAGTTCCCGGACGGACAAGTGGGGCACTGAAGCTTTCTTT. Its protein is CASSSRTDKWGTEAFF.

J is TRBJ2-1 and V is TRBV7-9; 10 bases match TRBD2. Germline-derived CDR1 and CDR2 are SEHNR and FQNEAQ (reference sequence). The CDR3 extends over 14 amino acids. The J segment lost 10 bases and the V segment lost 4 bases, leaving 7 bases of the junction unmatched. Here the CDR3 reads CASSSGLADEEQFF. As DNA, the CDR3 is TGTGCCAGCAGCTCCGGACTAGCGGATGAAGAGCAGTTCTTC.

The chain is built from TRBV18 and TRBJ2-4; 8 nucleotides align to TRBD2. CDR3 size: 17 residues. V trimming: 0 bases; J trimming: 0 bases; junction bases outside the gene matches: 4. In germline, CDR1 is KGHSH, CDR2 LQKENI. CDR3 residues: CASSPPAAGVAKNIQYF. Here the CDR3 DNA reads TGTGCCAGCTCACCACCAGCAGCGGGGGTAGCCAAAAACATTCAGTACTTC.